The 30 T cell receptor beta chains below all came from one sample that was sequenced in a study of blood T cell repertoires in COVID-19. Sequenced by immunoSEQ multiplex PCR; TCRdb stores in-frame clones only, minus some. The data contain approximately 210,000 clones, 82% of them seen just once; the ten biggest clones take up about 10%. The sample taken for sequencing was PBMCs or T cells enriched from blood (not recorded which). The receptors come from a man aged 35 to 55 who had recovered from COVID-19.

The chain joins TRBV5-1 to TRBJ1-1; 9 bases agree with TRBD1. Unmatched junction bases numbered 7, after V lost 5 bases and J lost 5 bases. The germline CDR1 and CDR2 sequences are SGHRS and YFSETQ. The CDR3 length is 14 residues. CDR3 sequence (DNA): TGCGCCAGCAGTCGACAGGGGGAGATAACTGAAGCTTTCTTT. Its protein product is CASSRQGEITEAFF.

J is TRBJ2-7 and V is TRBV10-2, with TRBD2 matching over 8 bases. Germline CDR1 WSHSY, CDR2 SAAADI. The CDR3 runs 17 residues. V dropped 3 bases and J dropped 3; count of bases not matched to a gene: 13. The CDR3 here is CASSDTSGAPLGYEQYF. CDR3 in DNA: TGCGCCAGCAGTGATACTAGCGGAGCCCCTCTAGGCTACGAGCAGTACTTC.

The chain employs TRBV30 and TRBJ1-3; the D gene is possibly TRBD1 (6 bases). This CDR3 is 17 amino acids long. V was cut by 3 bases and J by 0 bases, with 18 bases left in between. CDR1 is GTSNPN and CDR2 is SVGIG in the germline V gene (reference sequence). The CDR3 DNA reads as TGTGCCTGGAGAGCCCCCCGGGACACATTCTCTGGAAACACCATATATTTT. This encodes CAWRAPRDTFSGNTIYF.

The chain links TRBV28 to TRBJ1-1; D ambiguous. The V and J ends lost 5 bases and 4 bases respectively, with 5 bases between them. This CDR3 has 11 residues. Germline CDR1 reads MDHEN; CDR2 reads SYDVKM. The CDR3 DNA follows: TGTGCCAGCAGTCGTCCCACTGAAGCTTTCTTT. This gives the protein CASSRPTEAFF.

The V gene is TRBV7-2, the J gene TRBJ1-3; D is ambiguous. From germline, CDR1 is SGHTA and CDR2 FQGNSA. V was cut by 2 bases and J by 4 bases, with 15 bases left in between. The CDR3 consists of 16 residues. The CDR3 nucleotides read TGTGCCAGCAGCTTACGGGTCCCCGGTGCCGGAAACACCATATATTTT. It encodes CASSLRVPGAGNTIYF.

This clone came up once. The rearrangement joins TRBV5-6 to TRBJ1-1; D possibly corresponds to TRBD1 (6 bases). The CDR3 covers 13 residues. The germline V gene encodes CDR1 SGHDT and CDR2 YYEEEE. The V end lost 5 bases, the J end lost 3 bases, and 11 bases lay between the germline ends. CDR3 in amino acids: CASRRTGHTEAFF. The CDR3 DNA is TGTGCCAGCAGACGTACAGGGCACACTGAAGCTTTCTTT.

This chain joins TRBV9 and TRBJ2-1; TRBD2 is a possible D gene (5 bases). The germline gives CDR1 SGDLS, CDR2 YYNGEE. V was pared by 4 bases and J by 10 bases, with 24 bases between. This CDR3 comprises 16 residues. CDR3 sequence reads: CASSLGLLPAIEEQFF. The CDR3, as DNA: TGTGCCAGCAGCCTCGGACTGCTCCCGGCAATCGAGGAGCAGTTCTTC.

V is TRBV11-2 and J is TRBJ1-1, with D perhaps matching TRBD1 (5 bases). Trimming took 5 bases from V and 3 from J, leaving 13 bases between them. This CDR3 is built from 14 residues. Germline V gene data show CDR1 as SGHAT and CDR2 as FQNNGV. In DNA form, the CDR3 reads TGTGCCAGCAGCCCACCGGGGGGGGACACTGAAGCTTTCTTT. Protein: CASSPPGGDTEAFF. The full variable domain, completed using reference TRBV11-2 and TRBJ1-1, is EAGVAQSPRYKIIEKRQSVAFWCNPISGHATLYWYQQILGQGPKLLIQFQNNGVVDDSQLPKDRFSAERLKGVDSTLKIQPAKLEDSAVYLCASSPPGGDTEAFFGQGTRLTVV.

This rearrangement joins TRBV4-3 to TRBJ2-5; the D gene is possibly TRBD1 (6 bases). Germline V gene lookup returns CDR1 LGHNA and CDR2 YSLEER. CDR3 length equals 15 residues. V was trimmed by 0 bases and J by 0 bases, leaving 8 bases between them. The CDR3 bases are TGCGCCAGCAGCCAAGATTACAGGGACCAAGAGACCCAGTACTTC. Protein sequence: CASSQDYRDQETQYF.

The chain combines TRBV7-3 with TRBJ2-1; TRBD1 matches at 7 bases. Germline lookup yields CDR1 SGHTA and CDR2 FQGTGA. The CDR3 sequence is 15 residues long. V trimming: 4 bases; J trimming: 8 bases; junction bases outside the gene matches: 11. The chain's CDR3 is CASSSTITGVDEQFF. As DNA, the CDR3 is TGTGCCAGCAGCTCGACCATAACAGGGGTGGATGAGCAGTTCTTC.

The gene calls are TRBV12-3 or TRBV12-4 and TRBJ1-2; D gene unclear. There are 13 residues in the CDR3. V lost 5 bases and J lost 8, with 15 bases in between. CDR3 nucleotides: TGTGCCAGCAGTCGGGGAGGGAATAACGGCTACACCTTC. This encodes CASSRGGNNGYTF.

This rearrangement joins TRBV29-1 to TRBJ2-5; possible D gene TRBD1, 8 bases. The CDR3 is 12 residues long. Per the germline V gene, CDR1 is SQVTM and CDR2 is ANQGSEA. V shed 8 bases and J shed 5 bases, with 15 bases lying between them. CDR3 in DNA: TGCAGCCAATTACAGGGGGGGGAGACCCAGTACTTC. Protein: CSQLQGGETQYF.

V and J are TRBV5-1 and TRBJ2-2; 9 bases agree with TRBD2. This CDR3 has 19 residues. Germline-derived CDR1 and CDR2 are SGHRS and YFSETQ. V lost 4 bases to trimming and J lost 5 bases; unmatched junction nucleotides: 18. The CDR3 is CASSVGTGRSGRRTGELFF. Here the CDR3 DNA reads TGCGCCAGCAGCGTCGGGACGGGAAGAAGCGGGAGGCGGACCGGGGAGCTGTTTTTT.

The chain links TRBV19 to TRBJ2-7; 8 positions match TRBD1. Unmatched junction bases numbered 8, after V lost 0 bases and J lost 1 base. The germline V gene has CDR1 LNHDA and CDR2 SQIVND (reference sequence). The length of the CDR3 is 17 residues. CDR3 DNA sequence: TGTGCCAGTAGTATAGACCATACCGGGACAGGATCCTACGAGCAGTACTTC. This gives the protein CASSIDHTGTGSYEQYF.

CDR3 loop: CASSLAQGVHNEQFF. The CDR3 coding sequence is TGCGCCAGCAGCTTGGCGCAGGGTGTCCACAATGAGCAGTTCTTC. The rearrangement joins TRBV5-1 to TRBJ2-1; D perhaps matches TRBD1 (5 bases). This CDR3 region has 15 residues. V was clipped by 0 bases and J by 5 bases, with 12 bases between them. Per the germline V gene, CDR1 is SGHRS and CDR2 is YFSETQ.

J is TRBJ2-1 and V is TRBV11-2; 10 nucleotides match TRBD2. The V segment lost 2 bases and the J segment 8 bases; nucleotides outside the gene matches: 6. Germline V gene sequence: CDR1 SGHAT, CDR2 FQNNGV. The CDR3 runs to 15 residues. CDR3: CASSLFSGRFDEQFF. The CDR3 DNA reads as TGTGCCAGCAGCTTATTTAGCGGGAGGTTCGATGAGCAGTTCTTC.

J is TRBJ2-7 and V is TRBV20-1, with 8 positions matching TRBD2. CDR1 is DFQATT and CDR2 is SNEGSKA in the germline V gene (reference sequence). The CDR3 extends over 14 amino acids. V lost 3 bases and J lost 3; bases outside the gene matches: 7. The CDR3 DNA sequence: TGCAGTGCTAGTCGTAATAGCGGGGTCTACGAGCAGTACTTC. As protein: CSASRNSGVYEQYF.

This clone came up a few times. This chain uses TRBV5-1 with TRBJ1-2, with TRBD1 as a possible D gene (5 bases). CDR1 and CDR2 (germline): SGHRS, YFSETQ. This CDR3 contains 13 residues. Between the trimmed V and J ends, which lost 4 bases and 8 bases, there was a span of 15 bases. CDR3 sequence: CASSPSWGVGYTF. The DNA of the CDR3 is TGCGCCAGCAGCCCCTCGTGGGGGGTAGGCTACACCTTC.

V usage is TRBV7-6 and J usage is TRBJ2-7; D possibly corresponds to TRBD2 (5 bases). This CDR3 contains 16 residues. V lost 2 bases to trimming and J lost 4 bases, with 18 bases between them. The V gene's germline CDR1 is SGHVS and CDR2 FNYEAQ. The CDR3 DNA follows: TGTGCCAGCAGCTTAAGTGGTTTGGCGGGCGTTTACGAGCAGTACTTC. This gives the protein CASSLSGLAGVYEQYF.

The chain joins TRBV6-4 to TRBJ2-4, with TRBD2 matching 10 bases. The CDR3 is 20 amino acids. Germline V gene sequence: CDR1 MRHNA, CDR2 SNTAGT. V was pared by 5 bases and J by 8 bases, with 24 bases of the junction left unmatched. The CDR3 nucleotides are TGTGCCAGCAGTTCCCCTGGCCCTTGGGCTAGCGGGGGCACAGAGGACATTCAGTACTTC. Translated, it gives CASSSPGPWASGGTEDIQYF.

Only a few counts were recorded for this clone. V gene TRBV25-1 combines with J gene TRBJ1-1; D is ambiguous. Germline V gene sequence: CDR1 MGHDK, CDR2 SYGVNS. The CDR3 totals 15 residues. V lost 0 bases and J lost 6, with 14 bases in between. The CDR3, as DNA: TGTGCCAGCAGTGAATATGCGGCTATGGTCGCTGAAGCTTTCTTT. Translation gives CASSEYAAMVAEAFF.

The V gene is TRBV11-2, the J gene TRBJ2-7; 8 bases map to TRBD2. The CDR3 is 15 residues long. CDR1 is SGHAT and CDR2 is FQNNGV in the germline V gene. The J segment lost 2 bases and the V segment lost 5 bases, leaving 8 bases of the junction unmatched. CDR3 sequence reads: CASSPRGAGAYEQYF. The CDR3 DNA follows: TGTGCCAGCAGCCCACGGGGAGCGGGGGCCTACGAGCAGTACTTC.

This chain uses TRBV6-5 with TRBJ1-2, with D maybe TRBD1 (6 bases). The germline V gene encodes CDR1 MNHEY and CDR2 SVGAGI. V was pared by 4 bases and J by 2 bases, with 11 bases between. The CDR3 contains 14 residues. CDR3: CASSFHRENYGYTF. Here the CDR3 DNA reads TGTGCCAGCAGTTTTCACAGGGAGAACTATGGCTACACCTTC.

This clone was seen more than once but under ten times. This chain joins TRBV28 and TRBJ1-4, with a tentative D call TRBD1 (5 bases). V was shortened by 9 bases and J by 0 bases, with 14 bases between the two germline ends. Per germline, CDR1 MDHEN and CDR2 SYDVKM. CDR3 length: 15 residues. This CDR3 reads CASLRGRATNEKLFF. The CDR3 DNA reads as TGTGCCAGTTTACGGGGGAGGGCAACTAATGAAAAACTGTTTTTT. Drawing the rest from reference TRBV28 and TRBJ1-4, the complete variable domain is DVKVTQSSRYLVKRTGEKVFLECVQDMDHENMFWYRQDPGLGLRLIYFSYDVKMKEKGDIPEGYSVSREKKERFSLILESASTNQTSMYLCASLRGRATNEKLFFGSGTQLSVL.

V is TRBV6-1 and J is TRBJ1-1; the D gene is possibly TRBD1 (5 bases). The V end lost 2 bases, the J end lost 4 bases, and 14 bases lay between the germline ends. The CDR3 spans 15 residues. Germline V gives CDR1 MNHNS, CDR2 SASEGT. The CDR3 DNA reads TGTGCCAGCAGTGAACCTAGGACATTAGTCACTGAAGCTTTCTTT. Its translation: CASSEPRTLVTEAFF.

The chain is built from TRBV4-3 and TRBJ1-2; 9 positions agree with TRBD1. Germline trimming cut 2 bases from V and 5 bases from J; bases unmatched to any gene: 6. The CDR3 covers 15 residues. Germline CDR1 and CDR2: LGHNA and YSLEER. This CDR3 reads CASSQHPGQGYGYTF. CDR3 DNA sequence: TGCGCCAGCAGCCAACATCCGGGACAGGGTTATGGCTACACCTTC.

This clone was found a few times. The CDR3 sequence is CASSLVQGDYGYTF. The CDR3 region has the DNA TGTGCCAGCAGCTTAGTCCAGGGCGACTATGGCTACACCTTC. The chain has TRBV7-2 and TRBJ1-2; tentative D call: TRBD1 (5 bases). There are 14 residues in the CDR3. Germline V gene lookup returns CDR1 SGHTA and CDR2 FQGNSA. V was trimmed by 1 base and J by 3 bases, leaving 9 bases between them.

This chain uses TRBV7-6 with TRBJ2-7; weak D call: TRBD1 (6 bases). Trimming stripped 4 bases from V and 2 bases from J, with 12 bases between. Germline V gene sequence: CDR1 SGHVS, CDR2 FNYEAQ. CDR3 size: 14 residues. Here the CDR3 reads CASSSYRQAYEQYF. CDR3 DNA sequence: TGTGCCAGCAGCTCCTACAGACAGGCCTACGAGCAGTACTTC.

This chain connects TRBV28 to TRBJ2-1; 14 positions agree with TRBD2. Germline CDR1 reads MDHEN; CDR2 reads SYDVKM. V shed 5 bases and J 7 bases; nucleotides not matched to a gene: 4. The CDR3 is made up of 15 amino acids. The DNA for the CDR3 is TGTGCCAGCAGTGCCGGGACTAGCGGGAGAAATGAGCAGTTCTTC. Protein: CASSAGTSGRNEQFF.

The CDR3 nucleotides are TGTGCCAGCAGTTACTCGATGGGGCCCCTAGCGGAGCACACAGATACGCAGTATTTT. Translated: CASSYSMGPLAEHTDTQYF. This sequence joins TRBV6-2 or TRBV6-3 and TRBJ2-3; the match to TRBD2 covers 7 bases. Germline V CDR1 and CDR2: MNHEY, SVGEGT. The V gene end was trimmed by 0 bases and the J gene end by 2 bases; junction bases not matched to a gene: 14. CDR3 length: 19 amino acids.